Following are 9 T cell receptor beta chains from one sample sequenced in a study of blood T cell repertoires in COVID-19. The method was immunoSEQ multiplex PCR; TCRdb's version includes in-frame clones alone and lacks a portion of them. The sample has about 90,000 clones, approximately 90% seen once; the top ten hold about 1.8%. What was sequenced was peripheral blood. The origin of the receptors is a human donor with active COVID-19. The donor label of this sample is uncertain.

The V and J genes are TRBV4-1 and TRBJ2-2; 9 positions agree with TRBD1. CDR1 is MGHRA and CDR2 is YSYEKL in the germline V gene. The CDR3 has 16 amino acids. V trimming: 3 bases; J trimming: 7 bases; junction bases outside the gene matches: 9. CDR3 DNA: TGCGCCAGCAGCCATCAAACAGGGGGCATGGGCGGGGAGCTGTTTTTT. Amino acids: CASSHQTGGMGGELFF.

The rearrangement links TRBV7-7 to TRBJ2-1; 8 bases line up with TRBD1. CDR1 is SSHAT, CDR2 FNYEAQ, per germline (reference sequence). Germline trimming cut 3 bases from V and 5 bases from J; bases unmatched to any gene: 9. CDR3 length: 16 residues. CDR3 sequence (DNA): TGTGCCAGCAGCTTGTCGACAGGGGATGGGGACAATGAGCAGTTCTTC. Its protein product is CASSLSTGDGDNEQFF.

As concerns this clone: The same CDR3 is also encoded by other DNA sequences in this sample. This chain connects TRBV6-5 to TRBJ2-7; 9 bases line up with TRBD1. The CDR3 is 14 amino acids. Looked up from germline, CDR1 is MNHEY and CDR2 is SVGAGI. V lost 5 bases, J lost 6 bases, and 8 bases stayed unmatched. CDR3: CASSPRDRVGEQYF. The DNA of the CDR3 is TGTGCCAGCAGTCCCCGGGACAGGGTAGGCGAGCAGTACTTC.

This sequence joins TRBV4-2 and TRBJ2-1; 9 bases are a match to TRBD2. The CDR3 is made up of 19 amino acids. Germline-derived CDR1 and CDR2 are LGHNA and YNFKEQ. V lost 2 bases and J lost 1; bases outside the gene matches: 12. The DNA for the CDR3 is TGTGCCAGCAGCCAACGTTTGGGGCGGGGGGGCACTTCCTACAATGAGCAGTTCTTC. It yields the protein CASSQRLGRGGTSYNEQFF.

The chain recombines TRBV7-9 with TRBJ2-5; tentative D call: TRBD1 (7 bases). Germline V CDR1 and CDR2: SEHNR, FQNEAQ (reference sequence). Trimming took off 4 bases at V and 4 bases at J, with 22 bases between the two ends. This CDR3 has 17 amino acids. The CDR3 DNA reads TGTGCCAGCAGCTCTAGGGTGCCTCAGGGGGGAACAGAGACCCAGTACTTC. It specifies CASSSRVPQGGTETQYF.

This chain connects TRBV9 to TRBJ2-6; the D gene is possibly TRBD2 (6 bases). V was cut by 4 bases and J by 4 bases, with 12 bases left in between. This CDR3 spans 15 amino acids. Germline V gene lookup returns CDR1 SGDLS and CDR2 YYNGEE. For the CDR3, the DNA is TGTGCCAGCAGCTCCCTAGGAGGGGGGGCCAACGTCCTGACTTTC. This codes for CASSSLGGGANVLTF.

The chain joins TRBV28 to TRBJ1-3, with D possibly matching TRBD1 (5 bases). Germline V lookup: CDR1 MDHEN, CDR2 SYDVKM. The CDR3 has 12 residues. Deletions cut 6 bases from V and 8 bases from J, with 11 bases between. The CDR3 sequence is CASRVWGDTIYF. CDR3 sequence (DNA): TGTGCCAGCAGGGTCTGGGGGGACACCATATATTTT.

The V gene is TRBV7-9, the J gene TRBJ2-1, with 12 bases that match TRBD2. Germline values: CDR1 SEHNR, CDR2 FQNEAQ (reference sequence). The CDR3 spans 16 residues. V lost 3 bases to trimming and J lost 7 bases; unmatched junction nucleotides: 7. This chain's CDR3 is CASSFSSGGAGNEQFF. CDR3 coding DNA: TGTGCCAGCAGCTTTTCTAGCGGGGGGGCCGGGAATGAGCAGTTCTTC.

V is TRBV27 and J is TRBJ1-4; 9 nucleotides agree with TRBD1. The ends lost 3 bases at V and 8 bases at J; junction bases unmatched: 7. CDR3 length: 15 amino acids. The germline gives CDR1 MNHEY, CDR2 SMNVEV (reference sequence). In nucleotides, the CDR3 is TGTGCCAGCAGTTTTACAGGGGGCGACGGAGAAAAACTGTTTTTT. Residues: CASSFTGGDGEKLFF.